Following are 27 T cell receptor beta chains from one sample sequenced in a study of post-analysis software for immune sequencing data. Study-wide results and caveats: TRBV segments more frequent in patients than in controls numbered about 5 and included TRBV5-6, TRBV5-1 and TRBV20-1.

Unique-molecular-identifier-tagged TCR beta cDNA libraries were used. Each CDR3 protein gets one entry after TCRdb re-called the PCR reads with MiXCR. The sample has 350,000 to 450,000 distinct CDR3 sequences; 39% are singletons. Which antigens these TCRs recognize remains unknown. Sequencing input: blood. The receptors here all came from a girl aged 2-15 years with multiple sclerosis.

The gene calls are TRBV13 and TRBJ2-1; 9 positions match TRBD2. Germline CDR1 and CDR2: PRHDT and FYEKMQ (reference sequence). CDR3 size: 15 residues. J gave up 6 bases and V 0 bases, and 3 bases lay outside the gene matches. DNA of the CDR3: TGTGCCAGCAGCTTAGGGCAGCGGGAGGCCAATGAGCAGTTCTTC. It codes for CASSLGQREANEQFF. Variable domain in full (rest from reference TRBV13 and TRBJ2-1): AAGVIQSPRHLIKEKRETATLKCYPIPRHDTVYWYQQGPGQDPQFLISFYEKMQSDKGSIPDRFSAQQFSDYHSELNMSSLELGDSALYFCASSLGQREANEQFFGPGTRLTVL.

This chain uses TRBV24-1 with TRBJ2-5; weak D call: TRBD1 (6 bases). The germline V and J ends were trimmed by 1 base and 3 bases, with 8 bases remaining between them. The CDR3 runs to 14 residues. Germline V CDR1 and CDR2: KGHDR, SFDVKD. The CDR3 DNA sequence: TGTGCCACCAGTGATTTAACAGGGAAAGAGACCCAGTACTTC. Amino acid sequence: CATSDLTGKETQYF.

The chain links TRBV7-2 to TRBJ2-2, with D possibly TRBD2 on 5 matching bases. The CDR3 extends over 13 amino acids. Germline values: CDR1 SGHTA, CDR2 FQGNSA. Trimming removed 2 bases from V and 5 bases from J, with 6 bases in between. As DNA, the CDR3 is TGTGCCAGCAGCTTACAGCGGACCGGGGAGCTGTTTTTT. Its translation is CASSLQRTGELFF.

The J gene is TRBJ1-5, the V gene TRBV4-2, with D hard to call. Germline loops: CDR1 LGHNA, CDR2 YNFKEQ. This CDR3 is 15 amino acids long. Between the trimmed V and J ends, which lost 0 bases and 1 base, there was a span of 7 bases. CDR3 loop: CASSQEWESNQPQHF. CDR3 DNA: TGTGCCAGCAGCCAAGAATGGGAAAGCAATCAGCCCCAGCATTTT.

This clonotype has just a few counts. The CDR3 sequence is CASSLVVTPYEQYF. The CDR3 bases are TGTGCCAGCAGTTTAGTTGTGACCCCCTACGAGCAGTACTTC. The genes are TRBV12-3 or TRBV12-4 and TRBJ2-7; D gene ambiguous. V was trimmed by 1 base and J by 2 bases, leaving 9 bases between them. This CDR3 is 14 amino acids long.

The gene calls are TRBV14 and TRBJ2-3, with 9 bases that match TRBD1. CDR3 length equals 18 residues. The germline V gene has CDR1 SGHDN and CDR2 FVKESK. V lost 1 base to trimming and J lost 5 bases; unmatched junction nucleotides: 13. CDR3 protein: CASSQGRWAGQGRDTQYF. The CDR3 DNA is TGTGCCAGCAGCCAAGGTCGTTGGGCGGGACAGGGCAGAGATACGCAGTATTTT.

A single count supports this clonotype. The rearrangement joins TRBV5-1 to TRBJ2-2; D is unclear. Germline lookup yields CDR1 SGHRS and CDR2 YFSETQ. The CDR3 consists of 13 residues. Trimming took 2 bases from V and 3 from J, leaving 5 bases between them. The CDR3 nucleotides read TGCGCCAGCAGCTTCGGCCACACCGGGGAGCTGTTTTTT. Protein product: CASSFGHTGELFF.

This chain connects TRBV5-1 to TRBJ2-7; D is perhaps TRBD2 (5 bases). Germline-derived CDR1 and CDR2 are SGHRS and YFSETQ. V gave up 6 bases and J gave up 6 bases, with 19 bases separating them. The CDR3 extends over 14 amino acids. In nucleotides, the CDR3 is TGCGCCAGCACCCCGGCTAGCTTTGGGTCCGAGCAGTACTTC. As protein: CASTPASFGSEQYF.

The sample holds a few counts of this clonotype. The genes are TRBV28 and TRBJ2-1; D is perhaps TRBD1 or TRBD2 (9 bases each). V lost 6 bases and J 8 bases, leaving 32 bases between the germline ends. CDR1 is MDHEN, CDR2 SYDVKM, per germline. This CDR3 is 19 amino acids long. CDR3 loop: CASRYRGLKGWREGDEQFF. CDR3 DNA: TGTGCCAGCAGGTACAGGGGGCTGAAAGGTTGGCGGGAGGGAGATGAGCAGTTCTTC.

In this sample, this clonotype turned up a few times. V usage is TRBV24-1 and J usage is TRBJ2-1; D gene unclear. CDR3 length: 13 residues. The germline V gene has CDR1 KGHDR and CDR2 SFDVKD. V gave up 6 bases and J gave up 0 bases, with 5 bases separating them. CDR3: CATSLSSYNEQFF. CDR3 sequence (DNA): TGTGCCACCAGTTTGAGCTCCTACAATGAGCAGTTCTTC.

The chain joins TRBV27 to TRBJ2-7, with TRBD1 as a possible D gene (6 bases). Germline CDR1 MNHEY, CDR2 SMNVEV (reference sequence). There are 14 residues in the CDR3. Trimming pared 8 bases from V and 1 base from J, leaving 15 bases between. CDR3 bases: TGTGCCAGCGGACCAAACAGGGAATCCTACGAGCAGTACTTC. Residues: CASGPNRESYEQYF.

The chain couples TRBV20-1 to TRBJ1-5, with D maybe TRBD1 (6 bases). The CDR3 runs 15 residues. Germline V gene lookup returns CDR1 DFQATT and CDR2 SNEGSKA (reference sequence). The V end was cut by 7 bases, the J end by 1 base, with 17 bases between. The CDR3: CSVQQGSDSNQPQHF. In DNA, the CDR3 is TGCAGTGTCCAACAGGGATCGGACAGCAATCAGCCCCAGCATTTT.

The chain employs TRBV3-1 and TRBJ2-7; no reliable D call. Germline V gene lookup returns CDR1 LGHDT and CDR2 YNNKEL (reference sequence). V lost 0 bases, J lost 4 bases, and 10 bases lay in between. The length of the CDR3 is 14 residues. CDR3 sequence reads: CASSQDKGFYEQYF. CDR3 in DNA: TGTGCCAGCAGCCAAGATAAAGGGTTTTACGAGCAGTACTTC.

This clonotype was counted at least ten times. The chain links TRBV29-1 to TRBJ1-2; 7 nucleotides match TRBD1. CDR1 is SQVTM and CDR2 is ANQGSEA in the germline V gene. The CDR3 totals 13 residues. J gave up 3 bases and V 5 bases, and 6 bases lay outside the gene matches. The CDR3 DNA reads TGCAGCGTTCCGACAGGGAGAGACTATGGCTACACCTTC. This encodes CSVPTGRDYGYTF.

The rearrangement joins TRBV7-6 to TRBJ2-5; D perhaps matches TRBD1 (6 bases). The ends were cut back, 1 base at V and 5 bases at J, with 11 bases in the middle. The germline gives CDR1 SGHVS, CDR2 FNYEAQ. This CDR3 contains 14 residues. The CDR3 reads CASSLVWGPETQYF. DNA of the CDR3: TGTGCCAGCAGCTTAGTTTGGGGGCCGGAGACCCAGTACTTC.

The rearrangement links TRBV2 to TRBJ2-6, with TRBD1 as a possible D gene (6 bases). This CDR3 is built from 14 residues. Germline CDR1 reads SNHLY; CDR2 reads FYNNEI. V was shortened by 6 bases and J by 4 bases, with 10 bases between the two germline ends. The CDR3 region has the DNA TGTGCCAGCAGGTCAGGGGCCGGGGCCAACGTCCTGACTTTC. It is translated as CASRSGAGANVLTF.

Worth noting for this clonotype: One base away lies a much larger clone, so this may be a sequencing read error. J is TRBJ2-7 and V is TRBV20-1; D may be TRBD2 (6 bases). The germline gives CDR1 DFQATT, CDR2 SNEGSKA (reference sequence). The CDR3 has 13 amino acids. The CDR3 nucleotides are TGCAGTGCTAAGACGGGACTCGACTACAAGCAGTACTTC. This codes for CSAKTGLDYKQYF.

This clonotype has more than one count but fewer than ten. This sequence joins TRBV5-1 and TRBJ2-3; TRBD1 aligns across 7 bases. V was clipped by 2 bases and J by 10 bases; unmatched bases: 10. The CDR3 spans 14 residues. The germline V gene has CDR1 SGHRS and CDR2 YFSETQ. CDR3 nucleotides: TGCGCCAGCAGCTTAGCCTTGGACAGGTTTGCGCAGTATTTT. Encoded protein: CASSLALDRFAQYF. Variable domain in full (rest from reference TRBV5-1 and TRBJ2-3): KAGVTQTPRYLIKTRGQQVTLSCSPISGHRSVSWYQQTPGQGLQFLFEYFSETQRNKGNFPGRFSGRQFSNSRSEMNVSTLELGDSALYLCASSLALDRFAQYFGPGTRLTVL.

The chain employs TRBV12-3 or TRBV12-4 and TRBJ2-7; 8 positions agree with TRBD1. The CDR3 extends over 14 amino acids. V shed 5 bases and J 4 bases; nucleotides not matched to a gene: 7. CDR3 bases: TGTGCCAGCAGTAAGACAGGGGAGGTGTACGAGCAGTACTTC. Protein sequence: CASSKTGEVYEQYF.

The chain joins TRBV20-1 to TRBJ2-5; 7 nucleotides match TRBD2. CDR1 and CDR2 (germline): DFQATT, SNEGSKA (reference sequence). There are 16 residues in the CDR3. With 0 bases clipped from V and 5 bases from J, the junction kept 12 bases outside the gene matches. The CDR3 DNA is TGCAGTGCTAGAGAAGGACAAGGCGGGAGATGGGAGACCCAGTACTTC. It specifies CSAREGQGGRWETQYF.

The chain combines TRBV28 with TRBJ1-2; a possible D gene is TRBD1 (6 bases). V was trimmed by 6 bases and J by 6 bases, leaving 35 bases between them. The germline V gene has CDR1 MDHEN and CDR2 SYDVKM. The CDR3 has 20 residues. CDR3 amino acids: CASSTYIRDKRPNKRNGYTF. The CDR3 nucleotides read TGTGCCAGCAGCACCTATATCCGGGACAAGAGGCCGAATAAAAGGAATGGCTACACCTTC.

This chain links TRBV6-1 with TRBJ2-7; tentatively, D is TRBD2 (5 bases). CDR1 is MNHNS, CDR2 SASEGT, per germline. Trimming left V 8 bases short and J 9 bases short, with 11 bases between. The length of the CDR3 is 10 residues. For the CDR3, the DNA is TGTGCCAGCGGGCTAGCCTGGCAGTACTTC. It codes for CASGLAWQYF.

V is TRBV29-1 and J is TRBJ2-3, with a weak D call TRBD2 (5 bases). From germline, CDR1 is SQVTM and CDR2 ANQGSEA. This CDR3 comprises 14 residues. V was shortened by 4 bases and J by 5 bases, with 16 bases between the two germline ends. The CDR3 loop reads CSVAPGNAQDTQYF. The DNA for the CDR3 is TGCAGCGTTGCGCCCGGGAATGCCCAAGATACGCAGTATTTT.

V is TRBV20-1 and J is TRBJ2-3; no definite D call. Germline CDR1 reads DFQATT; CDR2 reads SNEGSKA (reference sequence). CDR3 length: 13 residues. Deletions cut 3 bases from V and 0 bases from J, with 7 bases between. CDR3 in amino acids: CSASIQSTDTQYF. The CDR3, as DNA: TGCAGTGCTAGTATACAGAGCACAGATACGCAGTATTTT.

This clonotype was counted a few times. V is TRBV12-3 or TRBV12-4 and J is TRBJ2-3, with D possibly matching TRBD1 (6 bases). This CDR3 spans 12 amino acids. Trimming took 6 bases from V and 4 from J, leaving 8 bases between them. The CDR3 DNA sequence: TGTGCCAGCAGAGCAGGGGCAGATACGCAGTATTTT. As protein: CASRAGADTQYF.

The CDR3 region is CASSLGDRENTQYF. In nucleotides, the CDR3 is TGCGCCAGCAGCTTGGGGGACAGGGAAAATACGCAGTATTTT. J is TRBJ2-3 and V is TRBV5-1; 9 bases align to TRBD1. The germline V gene encodes CDR1 SGHRS and CDR2 YFSETQ. V lost 0 bases and J lost 7; bases outside the gene matches: 3. The CDR3 is made up of 14 amino acids.

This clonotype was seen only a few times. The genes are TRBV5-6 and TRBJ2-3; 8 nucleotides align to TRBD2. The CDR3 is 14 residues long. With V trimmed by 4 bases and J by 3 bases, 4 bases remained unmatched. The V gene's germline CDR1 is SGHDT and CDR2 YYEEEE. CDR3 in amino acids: CASSLLAATDTQYF. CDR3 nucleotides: TGTGCCAGCAGCCTACTAGCGGCTACAGATACGCAGTATTTT.